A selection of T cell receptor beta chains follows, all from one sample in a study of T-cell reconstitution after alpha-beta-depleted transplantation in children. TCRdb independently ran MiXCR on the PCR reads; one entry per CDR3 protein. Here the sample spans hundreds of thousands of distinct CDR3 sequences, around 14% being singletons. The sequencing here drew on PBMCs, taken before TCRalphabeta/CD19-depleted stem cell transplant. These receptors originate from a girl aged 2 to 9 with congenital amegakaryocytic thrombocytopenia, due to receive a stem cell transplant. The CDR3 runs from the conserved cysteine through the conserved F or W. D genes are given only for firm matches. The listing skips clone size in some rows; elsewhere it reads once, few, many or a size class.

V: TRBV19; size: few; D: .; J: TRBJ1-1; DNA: TGTGCCAGTAGTATAGAAGCGGACTACACTGAAGCTTTCTTT; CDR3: CASSIEADYTEAFF
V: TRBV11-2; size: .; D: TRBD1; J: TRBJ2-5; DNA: TGTGCCAGCAGCTCGCAGACAGGGGGATGGGAGACCCAGTACTTC; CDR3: CASSSQTGGWETQYF
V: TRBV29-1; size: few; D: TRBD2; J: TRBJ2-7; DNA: TGCAGCGGTGTAGCGGGAGGAACCTACGAGCAGTACTTC; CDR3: CSGVAGGTYEQYF
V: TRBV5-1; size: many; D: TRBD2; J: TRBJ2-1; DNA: TGCGCCAGCAGCCCCACTTTTGGGACTAGCGGGAGCAACAATGAGCAGTTCTTC; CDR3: CASSPTFGTSGSNNEQFF
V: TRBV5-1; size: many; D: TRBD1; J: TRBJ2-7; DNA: TGCGCCAGCACCGTTACAGGGGGAACAATTTACGAGCAGTACTTC; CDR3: CASTVTGGTIYEQYF
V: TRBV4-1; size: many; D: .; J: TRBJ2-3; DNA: TGCGCCAGCAGGGCAGGGTGGAGGGAAGATACGCAGTATTTT; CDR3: CASRAGWREDTQYF
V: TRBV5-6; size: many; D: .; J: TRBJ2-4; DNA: TGTGCCAGCAGCTTCGGTTACCACATTCAGTACTTC; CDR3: CASSFGYHIQYF
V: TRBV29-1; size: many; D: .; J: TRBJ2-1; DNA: TGCAGCGCTCGGACGGACGACAATGAGCAGTTCTTC; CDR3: CSARTDDNEQFF
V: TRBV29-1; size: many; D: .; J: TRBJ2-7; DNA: TGCAGCGTTGCTTTATCGAGGGGTCCCTACGAGCAGTACTTC; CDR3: CSVALSRGPYEQYF
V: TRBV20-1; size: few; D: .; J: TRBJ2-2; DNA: TGCAGTGCTAGAGGTCCCGGGGGGAACACCGGGGAGCTGTTTTTT; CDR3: CSARGPGGNTGELFF
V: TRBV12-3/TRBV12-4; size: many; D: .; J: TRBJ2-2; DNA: TGTGCCAGCAGTCCCCGGACACGAGGATGGAACACCGGGGAGCTGTTTTTT; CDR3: CASSPRTRGWNTGELFF
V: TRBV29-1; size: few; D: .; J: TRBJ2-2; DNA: TGCAGCGTTGTAACAGCGGTGAACACCGGGGAGCTGTTTTTT; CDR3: CSVVTAVNTGELFF
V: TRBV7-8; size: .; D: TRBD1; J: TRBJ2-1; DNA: TGTGCCAGCAGCCCGACCCGAGCGGACAGGCACAATGAGCAGTTCTTC; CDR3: CASSPTRADRHNEQFF
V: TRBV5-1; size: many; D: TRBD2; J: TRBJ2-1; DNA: TGCGCCAGCAGCCCCAAACTAGCGGGAGGGTCTGATAGCTCCTACAATGAGCAGTTCTTC; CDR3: CASSPKLAGGSDSSYNEQFF
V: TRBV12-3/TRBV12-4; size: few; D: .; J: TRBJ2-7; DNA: TGTGCCAGCAGGGGGCCACAGGAAAGAACCTACGAGCAGTACTTC; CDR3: CASRGPQERTYEQYF
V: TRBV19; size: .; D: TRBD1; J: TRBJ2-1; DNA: TGTGCCAGTAGTGTCACAGGGGGCTCGGCCTACAATGAGCAGTTCTTC; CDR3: CASSVTGGSAYNEQFF
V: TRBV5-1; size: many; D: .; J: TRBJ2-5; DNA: TGCGCCAGCAGCCTAAGACTGCATCAAGAGACCCAGTACTTC; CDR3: CASSLRLHQETQYF
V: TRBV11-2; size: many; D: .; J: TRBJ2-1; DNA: TGTGCCAGCAGCTTATCCCCTGTCTTAGGTGGTGAGCAGTTCTTC; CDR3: CASSLSPVLGGEQFF
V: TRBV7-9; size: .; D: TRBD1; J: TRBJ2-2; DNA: TGTGCCAGCAGACCCCGACAGGGGAGAACCGGGGAGCTGTTTTTT; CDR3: CASRPRQGRTGELFF
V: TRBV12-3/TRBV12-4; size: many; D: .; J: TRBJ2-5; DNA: TGTGCCAGCAGTTCCTGGGGCGGGGATGAAGAGACCCAGTACTTC; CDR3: CASSSWGGDEETQYF
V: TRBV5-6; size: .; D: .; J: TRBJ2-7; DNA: TGTGCCAGCAGCCGAATGAATCACTGCGAGCAGTACTTC; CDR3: CASSRMNHCEQYF
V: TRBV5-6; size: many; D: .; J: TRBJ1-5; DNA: TGTGCCAGCAGGGAGAGCGGGGGCGCTGAGCCCCAGCATTTT; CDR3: CASRESGGAEPQHF
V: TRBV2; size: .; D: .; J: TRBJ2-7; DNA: TGTGCCAGCAGTGAAGCCCGGGCGAGCTCCTACGAGCAGTACTTC; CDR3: CASSEARASSYEQYF
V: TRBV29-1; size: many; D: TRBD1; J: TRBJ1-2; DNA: TGCAGCGTTGACCCTACAGGGGCTGATGGCTACACCTTC; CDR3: CSVDPTGADGYTF
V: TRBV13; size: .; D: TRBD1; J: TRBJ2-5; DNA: TGTGCCAGCAGCCTCAGGGGGTGGGAGACCCAGTACTTC; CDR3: CASSLRGWETQYF
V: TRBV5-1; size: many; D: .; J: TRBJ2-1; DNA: TGCGCCAGCAGCTGGAGTGGCCGTGGTGAGCAGTTCTTC; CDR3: CASSWSGRGEQFF
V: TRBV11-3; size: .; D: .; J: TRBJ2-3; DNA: TGTGCCAGCAGCTTAGATGTGATGGATACGCAGTATTTT; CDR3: CASSLDVMDTQYF
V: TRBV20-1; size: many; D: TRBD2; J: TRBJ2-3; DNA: TGCATGACTAGCGGACCCACAGATACGCAGTATTTT; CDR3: CMTSGPTDTQYF
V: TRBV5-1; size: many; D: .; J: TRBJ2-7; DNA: TGCGCCAGCAGCTTGTTGGGAACCTACGAGCAGTACTTC; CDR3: CASSLLGTYEQYF
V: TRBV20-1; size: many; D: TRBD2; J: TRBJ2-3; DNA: TGCAGTGCTCTCGGTACGGGAGGGCCCCAGTATTTT; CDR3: CSALGTGGPQYF
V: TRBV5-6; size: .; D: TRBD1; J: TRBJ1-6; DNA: TGTGCCAGCAGCCGACAGGGGTTAGATAATTCACCCCTCCACTTT; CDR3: CASSRQGLDNSPLHF
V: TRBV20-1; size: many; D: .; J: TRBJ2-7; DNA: TGCAGTGCCCAGATGAACTCCTACGAGCAGTACTTC; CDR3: CSAQMNSYEQYF
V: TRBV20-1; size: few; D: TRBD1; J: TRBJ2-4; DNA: TGCAGTGCTAGATTGGTGAGGACAGGGGATTTCTTTTTCGACCTAGCCAAAAACATTCAGTACTTC; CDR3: CSARLVRTGDFFFDLAKNIQYF
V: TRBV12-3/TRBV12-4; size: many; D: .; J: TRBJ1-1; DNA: TGTGCCAGCAAGGCGTCTACGAGTGAAGCTTTCTTT; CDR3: CASKASTSEAFF
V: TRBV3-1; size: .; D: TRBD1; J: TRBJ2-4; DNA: TGTGCCAGCAGCCAAACTACAGGGGCTCCCAAAAACATTCAGTACTTC; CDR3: CASSQTTGAPKNIQYF
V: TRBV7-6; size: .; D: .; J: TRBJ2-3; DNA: TGTGCCAGCAGCTTAGTCGGGTCACCCACATCGGATACGCAGTATTTT; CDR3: CASSLVGSPTSDTQYF
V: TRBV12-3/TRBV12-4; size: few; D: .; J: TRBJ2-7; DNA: TGTGCCAGCAGATCCCAGGGTAATGTCTACGAGCAGTACTTC; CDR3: CASRSQGNVYEQYF
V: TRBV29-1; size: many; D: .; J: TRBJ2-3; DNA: TGCAGCGTTGAGCCGGGGGTTTACACAGATACGCAGTATTTT; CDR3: CSVEPGVYTDTQYF
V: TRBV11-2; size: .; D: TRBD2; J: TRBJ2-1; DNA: TGTGCCAGCAGCTCCCCCAAAATAGCGGGAGGGCCGGAGTCCTACAATGAGCAGTTCTTC; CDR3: CASSSPKIAGGPESYNEQFF
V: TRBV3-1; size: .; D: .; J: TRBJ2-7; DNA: TGTGCCAGCAGCCAAGATCCCCCCACAGGGTTCGGGTCCTACGAGCAGTACTTC; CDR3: CASSQDPPTGFGSYEQYF